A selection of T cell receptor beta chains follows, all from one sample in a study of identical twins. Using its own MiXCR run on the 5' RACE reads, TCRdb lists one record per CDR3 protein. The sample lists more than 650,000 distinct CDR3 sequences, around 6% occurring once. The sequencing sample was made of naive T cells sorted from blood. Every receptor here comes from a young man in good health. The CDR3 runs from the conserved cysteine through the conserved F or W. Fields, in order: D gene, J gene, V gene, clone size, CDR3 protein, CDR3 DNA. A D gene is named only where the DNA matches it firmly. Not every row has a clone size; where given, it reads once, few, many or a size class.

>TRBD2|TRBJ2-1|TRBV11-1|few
CASSITLHLAGGYNEQFF
TGTGCCAGCAGCATAACCCTGCACCTAGCGGGAGGGTACAATGAGCAGTTCTTC
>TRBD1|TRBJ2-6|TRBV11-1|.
CASSNLWDRVISGANVLTF
TGTGCCAGCAGCAACCTTTGGGACAGGGTTATATCTGGGGCCAACGTCCTGACTTTC
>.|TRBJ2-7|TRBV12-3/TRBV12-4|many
CASRRRGTYEQYF
TGTGCCAGCAGGCGCAGGGGAACCTACGAGCAGTACTTC
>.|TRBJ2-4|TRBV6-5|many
CASGGAGDIQYF
TGTGCCAGCGGGGGGGCTGGAGACATTCAGTACTTC
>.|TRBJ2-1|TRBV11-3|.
CASSPRPSSYNEQFF
TGTGCCAGCAGCCCCCGCCCGAGCTCCTACAATGAGCAGTTCTTC
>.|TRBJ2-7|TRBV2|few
CASSEVGMGEQYF
TGTGCCAGCAGTGAAGTTGGGATGGGCGAGCAGTACTTC
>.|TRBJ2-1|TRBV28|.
CASGDGGRSYNEQFF
TGTGCCAGCGGGGATGGCGGCCGCTCCTACAATGAGCAGTTCTTC
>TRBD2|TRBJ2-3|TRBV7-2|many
CASSLVAGSSTDTQYF
TGTGCCAGCAGCTTAGTAGCGGGTTCTAGCACAGATACGCAGTATTTT
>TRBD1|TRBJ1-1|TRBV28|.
CASRLLTGVGAFF
TGTGCCAGCAGACTCCTGACAGGGGTGGGGGCTTTCTTT
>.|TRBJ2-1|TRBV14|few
CASSPGYYNEQFF
TGTGCCAGCAGCCCAGGGTACTACAATGAGCAGTTCTTC
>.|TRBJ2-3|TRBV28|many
CASLRGTFPDTQYF
TGTGCCAGCCTAAGGGGGACCTTTCCGGATACGCAGTATTTT
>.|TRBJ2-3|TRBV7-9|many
CASSPVTDTQYF
TGTGCCAGCAGCCCCGTTACAGATACGCAGTATTTT
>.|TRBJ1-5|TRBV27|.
CASSSQRWNQPQHF
TGTGCCAGCAGTTCACAAAGGTGGAATCAGCCCCAGCATTTT
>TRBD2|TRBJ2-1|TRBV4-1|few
CASSQVLWEGNSRNTPYNEQFF
TGCGCCAGCAGCCAAGTTCTTTGGGAGGGCAACTCCCGAAACACTCCTTACAATGAGCAGTTCTTC
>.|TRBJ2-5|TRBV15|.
CATSTFREGGNQETQYF
TGTGCCACCAGCACCTTCAGGGAAGGGGGGAACCAAGAGACCCAGTACTTC
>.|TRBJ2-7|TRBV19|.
CASRPPGGYYEQYF
TGTGCCAGTAGGCCCCCAGGCGGTTACTACGAGCAGTACTTC
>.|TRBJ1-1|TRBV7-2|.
CASSSGLTNTEAFF
TGTGCCAGCAGCTCCGGACTTACGAACACTGAAGCTTTCTTT
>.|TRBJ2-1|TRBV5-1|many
CASHEGNEQFF
TGCGCCAGCCACGAGGGCAATGAGCAGTTCTTC
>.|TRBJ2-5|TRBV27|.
CASSLNGGLGKETQYF
TGTGCCAGCAGTTTAAATGGGGGGCTCGGCAAAGAGACCCAGTACTTC
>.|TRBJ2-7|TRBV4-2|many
CASSQEREQYF
TGTGCCAGCAGCCAAGAGAGAGAGCAGTACTTC
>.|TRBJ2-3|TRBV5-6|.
CASSYGGTSTDTQYF
TGTGCCAGCAGCTATGGGGGTACTAGCACAGATACGCAGTATTTT
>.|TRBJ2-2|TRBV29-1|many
CSVELPNTGELFF
TGCAGCGTTGAACTCCCGAACACCGGGGAGCTGTTTTTT
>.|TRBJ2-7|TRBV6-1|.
CASRLPGPGVRQYF
TGTGCCAGCAGACTCCCTGGTCCAGGGGTCCGCCAGTACTTC
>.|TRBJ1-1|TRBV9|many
CASSVRTDTEAFF
TGTGCCAGCAGCGTTAGGACAGACACTGAAGCTTTCTTT
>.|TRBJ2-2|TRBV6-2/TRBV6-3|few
CASRDWAVGTGELFF
TGTGCCAGCAGGGACTGGGCAGTGGGCACCGGGGAGCTGTTTTTT
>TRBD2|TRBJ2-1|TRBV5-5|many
CASSLAAGGRYNEQFF
TGTGCCAGCAGCTTGGCAGCGGGAGGGAGATACAATGAGCAGTTCTTC
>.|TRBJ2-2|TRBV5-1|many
CASSWSGQSTGELFF
TGCGCCAGCAGCTGGAGTGGACAGAGCACCGGGGAGCTGTTTTTT
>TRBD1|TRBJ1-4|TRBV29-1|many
CSVLGTATNEKLFF
TGCAGCGTTCTAGGGACAGCAACTAATGAAAAACTGTTTTTT
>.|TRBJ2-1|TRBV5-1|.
CASSLARGGSEQFF
TGCGCCAGCAGCTTGGCCAGGGGGGGATCTGAGCAGTTCTTC
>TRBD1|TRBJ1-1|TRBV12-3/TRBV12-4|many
CASSLHRGPTEAFF
TGTGCCAGCAGTTTACACAGGGGGCCCACTGAAGCTTTCTTT
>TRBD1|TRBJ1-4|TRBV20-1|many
CSAMLTGNGEKLFF
TGCAGTGCTATGTTGACAGGGAATGGTGAAAAACTGTTTTTT
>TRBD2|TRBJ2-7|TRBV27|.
CASSPGVAGDLEQYF
TGTGCCAGCAGTCCCGGGGTAGCGGGGGATCTTGAGCAGTACTTC
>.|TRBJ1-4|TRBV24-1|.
CATSDPGQPGGEKLFF
TGTGCCACCAGTGACCCAGGACAGCCGGGTGGGGAAAAACTGTTTTTT
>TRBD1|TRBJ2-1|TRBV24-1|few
CATSDPDRVREQFF
TGTGCCACCAGTGATCCCGACAGGGTCAGGGAGCAGTTCTTC
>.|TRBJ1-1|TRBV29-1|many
CSVDPGMDTEAFF
TGCAGCGTTGACCCGGGGATGGACACTGAAGCTTTCTTT
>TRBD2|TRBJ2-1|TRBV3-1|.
CASSQDWRGGQFF
TGTGCCAGCAGCCAAGATTGGCGGGGGGGGCAGTTCTTC
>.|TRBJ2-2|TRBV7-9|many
CAVPSLTGELFF
TGTGCCGTCCCTAGCCTCACCGGGGAGCTGTTTTTT
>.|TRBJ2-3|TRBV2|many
CASGTPDTDTQYF
TGTGCCAGCGGGACACCGGACACAGATACGCAGTATTTT
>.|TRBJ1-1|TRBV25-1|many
CASSEGAGFNTEAFF
TGTGCCAGCAGTGAAGGGGCAGGGTTTAACACTGAAGCTTTCTTT
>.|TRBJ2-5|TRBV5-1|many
CASSLRNGVQETQYF
TGCGCCAGCAGCTTGAGGAACGGGGTCCAAGAGACCCAGTACTTC
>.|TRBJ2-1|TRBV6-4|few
CASSEVGGEQFF
TGTGCCAGCAGTGAAGTAGGCGGGGAGCAGTTCTTC
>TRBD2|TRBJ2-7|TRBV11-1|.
CASSGGDSPTPGLAGGYEQYF
TGTGCCAGCAGCGGGGGGGACAGTCCGACCCCGGGACTAGCGGGAGGCTACGAGCAGTACTTC
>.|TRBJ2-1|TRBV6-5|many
CASSYRTSAGEQFF
TGTGCCAGCAGTTACCGAACCAGCGCGGGCGAGCAGTTCTTC